The 26 T cell receptor beta chains reported below all come from one sample, sequenced in a study of response to subunit inactivated influenza vaccine. TCRdb reprocessed the RT-PCR reads via MiXCR and lists one record per CDR3 protein. The table has 650,000 to 800,000 distinct CDR3 sequences, roughly 14% seen once; the top ten hold 6% to 8%. The sequencing here drew on PBMCs from blood, taken approximately 15 days before vaccination. The receptors here all came from a man between 50 and 59 years old who received an inactivated influenza vaccine.

This clonotype has at least ten counts. V gene TRBV20-1 combines with J gene TRBJ2-5; D possibly corresponds to TRBD2 (6 bases). The CDR3 is 12 amino acids. Germline V CDR1 and CDR2: DFQATT, SNEGSKA (reference sequence). Trimming took 3 bases from V and 1 from J, leaving 6 bases between them. The CDR3 sequence is CSASGSQETQYF. In DNA form, the CDR3 reads TGCAGTGCTAGCGGGAGCCAAGAGACCCAGTACTTC.

This clonotype was recorded at least ten times. The chain links TRBV7-2 to TRBJ1-5, with D perhaps TRBD1 (5 bases). The CDR3 extends over 15 amino acids. The ends were cut back, 0 bases at V and 6 bases at J, with 12 bases in the middle. Germline loops: CDR1 SGHTA, CDR2 FQGNSA. The CDR3 spells CASSLAPGTGQPQHF. CDR3 nucleotide sequence: TGTGCCAGCAGCTTAGCGCCGGGGACGGGTCAGCCCCAGCATTTT.

This clonotype appeared a few times. V is TRBV27 and J is TRBJ2-1; possibly TRBD1 for D (6 bases). V was clipped by 4 bases and J by 4 bases, with 11 bases between them. CDR3 length: 14 residues. Germline V gene data show CDR1 as MNHEY and CDR2 as SMNVEV (reference sequence). CDR3 DNA sequence: TGTGCCAGCAGTTACGGGACACCTTACAATGAGCAGTTCTTC. Its translation: CASSYGTPYNEQFF.

This clonotype was detected only a few times. The gene calls are TRBV5-1 and TRBJ2-1, with TRBD2 matching over 7 bases. CDR3 size: 18 residues. CDR1 SGHRS and CDR2 YFSETQ come from the germline V gene. V shed 1 base, J shed 8 bases, and the junction held 18 bases outside the gene matches. This chain's CDR3 is CASSLISGGSSIRDEQFF. The CDR3 nucleotides read TGCGCCAGCAGCTTGATCTCTGGCGGGAGCTCTATCCGGGATGAGCAGTTCTTC.

This clonotype was counted at least ten times. This sequence joins TRBV7-2 and TRBJ2-2; D gene unclear. Looked up from germline, CDR1 is SGHTA and CDR2 is FQGNSA. The CDR3 is made up of 13 amino acids. Trimming shortened V by 4 bases and J by 4 bases, and 7 bases separated the two germline ends. CDR3: CASSYRATGELFF. CDR3 bases: TGTGCCAGCAGCTATCGAGCCACCGGGGAGCTGTTTTTT.

This clonotype was detected a few times. J is TRBJ2-1 and V is TRBV30; 9 nucleotides align to TRBD2. The ends lost 2 bases at V and 6 bases at J; junction bases unmatched: 8. Germline V gene lookup returns CDR1 GTSNPN and CDR2 SVGIG (reference sequence). CDR3 length: 15 amino acids. The chain's CDR3 is CAWSWGLASGNEQFF. The CDR3 DNA sequence: TGTGCCTGGAGTTGGGGACTAGCATCGGGCAATGAGCAGTTCTTC.

J is TRBJ2-7 and V is TRBV7-2; D unclear. The germline V gene has CDR1 SGHTA and CDR2 FQGNSA. The CDR3 runs 14 residues. The V end lost 5 bases, the J end lost 0 bases, and 11 bases lay between the germline ends. Written as DNA, the CDR3 is TGTGCCAGCAGCCCGGTGTGGAGCTCCTACGAGCAGTACTTC. Translation: CASSPVWSSYEQYF. Full variable domain (remainder filled in from reference TRBV7-2 and TRBJ2-7): GAGVSQSPSNKVTEKGKDVELRCDPISGHTALYWYRQSLGQGLEFLIYFQGNSAPDKSGLPSDRFSAERTGGSVSTLTIQRTQQEDSAVYLCASSPVWSSYEQYFGPGTRLTVT.

This clonotype was seen many times. The chain employs TRBV12-3 or TRBV12-4 and TRBJ2-7, with D possibly TRBD1 on 6 matching bases. V was shortened by 8 bases and J by 5 bases, with 19 bases between the two germline ends. The CDR3 totals 14 residues. The CDR3 DNA reads TGTGCCAGCTGCCCGGGGCAGGGGTTAGACGAGCAGTACTTC. Protein product: CASCPGQGLDEQYF.

The chain links TRBV7-9 to TRBJ2-7; D gene uncertain. The germline V gene encodes CDR1 SEHNR and CDR2 FQNEAQ (reference sequence). This CDR3 region has 14 residues. Trimming stripped 4 bases from V and 3 bases from J, with 13 bases between. CDR3 in DNA: TGTGCCAGCAGCTCCCCCTACGATTTCTACGAGCAGTACTTC. Translating gives CASSSPYDFYEQYF.

The chain combines TRBV24-1 with TRBJ2-5, with D unresolved. V was clipped by 4 bases and J by 3 bases, with 14 bases between them. The CDR3 is 15 amino acids. Germline CDR1 and CDR2: KGHDR and SFDVKD. The CDR3, as DNA: TGTGCCACCAGTGACTTAGAGTGCAGAAAAGAGACCCAGTACTTC. It is translated as CATSDLECRKETQYF.

The genes are TRBV24-1 and TRBJ2-1, with TRBD2 matching 12 bases. Germline V gene sequence: CDR1 KGHDR, CDR2 SFDVKD. CDR3 length equals 15 residues. V was pared by 7 bases and J by 8 bases, with 8 bases of the junction left unmatched. The DNA of the CDR3 is TGTGCCACCAGCACTAGCGGGAGGTCCAAGTATGAGCAGTTCTTC. It yields the protein CATSTSGRSKYEQFF.

Only one count was recorded for this clonotype. The conserved closing phenylalanine or tryptophan is absent in this CDR3, likely reflecting a read error. No DNA is shown, since the ends of the CDR3 on it are uncertain; the CDR3 is the one TCRdb lists. The chain carries TRBV19 and TRBJ2-3; TRBD2, the D gene given by the table, was not confirmed from the DNA. The CDR3 contains 12 residues when both ends are counted. CDR1 and CDR2 from the germline V gene are LNHDA and SQIVND (reference sequence). CDR3 in amino acids: CASSIPGLAGIY.

The rearrangement links TRBV25-1 to TRBJ1-1, with D unresolved. This CDR3 is built from 15 residues. The V and J ends lost 6 bases and 1 base respectively, with 15 bases between them. Germline V gives CDR1 MGHDK, CDR2 SYGVNS. The CDR3 coding sequence is TGTGCCAGCAGCCCACCGATAGAAGCGAACACTGAAGCTTTCTTT. Amino acids: CASSPPIEANTEAFF.

This clonotype was counted between two and nine times. The chain recombines TRBV20-1 with TRBJ2-7; D is uncertain. The V and J ends lost 4 bases and 3 bases respectively, with 7 bases between them. CDR1 DFQATT and CDR2 SNEGSKA come from the germline V gene (reference sequence). The CDR3 sequence is 11 residues long. The CDR3, as DNA: TGCAGTGCTACTCTCAGCTACGAGCAGTACTTC. It specifies CSATLSYEQYF.

This clonotype showed up many times. The genes are TRBV5-1 and TRBJ2-7, with D perhaps TRBD1 (6 bases). The ends were cut back, 3 bases at V and 0 bases at J, with 13 bases in the middle. CDR1 and CDR2 from the germline V gene are SGHRS and YFSETQ. The CDR3 has 15 amino acids. The CDR3 reads CASSSGTSSSYEQYF. Written as DNA, the CDR3 is TGCGCCAGCAGCTCCGGGACAAGCAGCTCCTACGAGCAGTACTTC.

J is TRBJ2-1 and V is TRBV5-1; D is ambiguous. Trimming stripped 4 bases from V and 5 bases from J, with 10 bases between. CDR3 length equals 13 residues. Germline loops: CDR1 SGHRS, CDR2 YFSETQ. The CDR3 reads CASSPGANNEQFF. CDR3 nucleotide sequence: TGCGCCAGCAGCCCCGGCGCTAACAATGAGCAGTTCTTC.

This CDR3 reads CASRLTGQSSYEQYF. CDR3 in DNA: TGTGCCAGCAGGCTAACGGGACAGAGCTCCTACGAGCAGTACTTC. This sequence joins TRBV7-8 and TRBJ2-7; 7 bases are shared with TRBD1. Trimming removed 6 bases from V and 0 bases from J; junction bases left unmatched: 8. Per germline, CDR1 SGHVS and CDR2 FQNEAQ. This CDR3 has 15 residues.

J is TRBJ2-2 and V is TRBV27; TRBD1 matches 8 bases. Trimming took 4 bases from V and 5 from J; bases not matched to a gene: 9. Germline lookup yields CDR1 MNHEY and CDR2 SMNVEV (reference sequence). The CDR3 is 16 amino acids. CDR3 protein: CASSWAGGYMTGELFF. The CDR3 nucleotides are TGTGCCAGCAGTTGGGCAGGGGGCTATATGACCGGGGAGCTGTTTTTT.

This chain links TRBV5-1 with TRBJ2-5; D unclear. Germline loops: CDR1 SGHRS, CDR2 YFSETQ. V was shortened by 2 bases and J by 4 bases, with 15 bases between the two germline ends. CDR3 length: 15 residues. For the CDR3, the DNA is TGCGCCAGCAGCTTCAACCCTGAGATTGGAGAGACCCAGTACTTC. Translation gives CASSFNPEIGETQYF.

There are many counts of this clonotype. The chain recombines TRBV2 with TRBJ2-4; D might be TRBD2 (6 bases). Germline CDR1 and CDR2: SNHLY and FYNNEI. This CDR3 contains 17 residues. V was cut by 3 bases and J by 3 bases, with 18 bases left in between. This chain's CDR3 is CASSDSLTLGGKNIQYF. The CDR3 region has the DNA TGTGCCAGCAGTGACAGTTTGACGTTGGGAGGCAAAAACATTCAGTACTTC.

The sample holds a few counts of this clonotype. The CDR3 region is CASSYTGGASYGYTF. The CDR3 bases are TGTGCCAGCAGCTATACAGGGGGCGCAAGCTATGGCTACACCTTC. This rearrangement joins TRBV5-5 to TRBJ1-2, with 9 bases that match TRBD1. Germline V gene lookup returns CDR1 SGHKS and CDR2 YYEKEE (reference sequence). V lost 3 bases, J lost 4 bases, and 7 bases stayed unmatched. The CDR3 has 15 residues.

This clonotype was observed at least ten times. J is TRBJ2-5 and V is TRBV5-1, with D tentatively TRBD2 (5 bases). The CDR3 extends over 12 amino acids. V was pared by 7 bases and J by 2 bases, with 9 bases between. The germline CDR1 and CDR2 sequences are SGHRS and YFSETQ. As DNA, the CDR3 is TGCGCCAGCGGCAGGACTCAAGAGACCCAGTACTTC. This gives the protein CASGRTQETQYF.

This clonotype was detected ten times or more. V and J are TRBV5-1 and TRBJ1-6; no reliable D call. Germline CDR1 reads SGHRS; CDR2 reads YFSETQ. The CDR3 covers 16 residues. V lost 3 bases, J lost 6 bases, and 16 bases lay in between. CDR3 protein: CASSSGGSFGNSPLHF. The CDR3 DNA is TGCGCCAGCAGCTCCGGCGGGTCCTTCGGTAATTCACCCCTCCACTTT. Full variable domain (outside the CDR3, taken from reference TRBV5-1 and TRBJ1-6): KAGVTQTPRYLIKTRGQQVTLSCSPISGHRSVSWYQQTPGQGLQFLFEYFSETQRNKGNFPGRFSGRQFSNSRSEMNVSTLELGDSALYLCASSSGGSFGNSPLHFGNGTRLTVT.

The chain links TRBV20-1 to TRBJ1-1, with a possible D match to TRBD1 (6 bases). V was shortened by 0 bases and J by 4 bases, with 12 bases between the two germline ends. The CDR3 is made up of 14 amino acids. Germline lookup yields CDR1 DFQATT and CDR2 SNEGSKA (reference sequence). The CDR3 DNA follows: TGCAGTGCTAGAGAACAGGGTCAGGGCACTGAAGCTTTCTTT. It codes for CSAREQGQGTEAFF.

In this sample, this clonotype turned up a few times. The chain links TRBV11-3 to TRBJ2-1, with a tentative D call TRBD2 (6 bases). Trimming pared 1 base from V and 1 base from J, leaving 14 bases between. CDR1 is SGHNT and CDR2 is YENEEA in the germline V gene. The CDR3 loop spans 17 amino acids. CDR3 nucleotides: TGTGCCAGCAGCTTAGGTGCCGGGAGTTTTTCCTACAATGAGCAGTTCTTC. Translating it yields CASSLGAGSFSYNEQFF.

This rearrangement joins TRBV29-1 to TRBJ2-7; 12 bases agree with TRBD1. CDR1 and CDR2 from the germline V gene are SQVTM and ANQGSEA. This CDR3 comprises 14 residues. The V gene end was trimmed by 6 bases and the J gene end by 7 bases; junction bases not matched to a gene: 10. The CDR3 sequence is CSVKLGTGGGEQYF. As DNA, the CDR3 is TGCAGCGTGAAACTGGGGACAGGGGGCGGGGAGCAGTACTTC.